This T cell receptor beta chain derives from a study of spatial heterogeneity in lung cancer. Findings and limits, study-wide: The study found ubiquitous expanded tumor TCRs in blood more at resection than follow-up.

Every cDNA TCR molecule received its own unique molecular identifier. TCRdb used MiXCR to reprocess the 5' RACE reads, holding one entry per CDR3 protein. The sample carries roughly 120,000 distinct CDR3 sequences, over 9% recorded once. Concerning this clonotype: Antigen: not known.

The time point denotes: blood at routine non-recurrence follow-up after resection. Without sorting, whole RNA was sequenced from tumor, nontumor lung or frozen PBMC. V gave up 5 bases and J gave up 3 bases, with 10 bases separating them. In germline, CDR1 is SGHTA, CDR2 FQGTGA. The CDR3 is 13 amino acids. Here the sequenced sample was PBMCs, taken at follow-up. The TCR was taken from a male donor with early-stage non-small cell lung cancer. The J gene is TRBJ1-1, the V gene TRBV7-3; no reliable D call. The CDR3 nucleotides are TGTGCCAGCAGCGCCCTAGACGACACTGAAGCTTTCTTT. This encodes CASSALDDTEAFF.